Below are 8 T cell receptor beta chains sequenced from a single sample in a study of blood T cell repertoires in COVID-19. Measured with immunoSEQ multiplex PCR; TCRdb has only the in-frame clones, and not every one. The data show about 310,000 clones, 85% to 90% seen once. The sample consisted of PBMCs or T cells enriched from blood (not recorded which). The receptor set was obtained from a young woman who had recovered from COVID-19.

The V gene is TRBV5-5, the J gene TRBJ1-4; TRBD1 matches at 8 bases. The CDR3 covers 18 residues. Unmatched junction bases numbered 12, after V lost 5 bases and J lost 0 bases. Germline CDR1 and CDR2: SGHKS and YYEKEE (reference sequence). The CDR3 bases are TGTGCCAGCAGACCCCTCGACAGGGGCATCACAACTAATGAAAAACTGTTTTTT. As protein: CASRPLDRGITTNEKLFF.

The rearrangement joins TRBV19 to TRBJ1-3; D remains ambiguous. Deletions cut 3 bases from V and 8 bases from J, with 23 bases between. The CDR3 is 17 residues long. Per the germline V gene, CDR1 is LNHDA and CDR2 is SQIVND (reference sequence). The CDR3 DNA sequence: TGTGCCAGTAGTATTCTATCTTCGACCGATCTGAGCGACACCATATATTTT. Translated, it gives CASSILSSTDLSDTIYF.

V and J are TRBV27 and TRBJ1-5, with D maybe TRBD1 (6 bases). The CDR3 covers 15 residues. Trimming took 6 bases from V and 0 from J, leaving 12 bases between them. The germline CDR1 and CDR2 sequences are MNHEY and SMNVEV (reference sequence). As DNA, the CDR3 is TGTGCCAGCAGCGTACAGGGTTATAGCAATCAGCCCCAGCATTTT. This sequence encodes CASSVQGYSNQPQHF.

The J gene is TRBJ2-1, the V gene TRBV4-2; D is perhaps TRBD2 (6 bases). In germline, CDR1 is LGHNA, CDR2 YNFKEQ. CDR3 length equals 16 residues. Trimming took off 4 bases at V and 8 bases at J, with 21 bases between the two ends. In DNA, the CDR3 is TGTGCCAGCAGCCCTAATTCCGGGACTGGCTCGGATGAGCAGTTCTTC. Its protein product is CASSPNSGTGSDEQFF.

This chain links TRBV7-6 with TRBJ2-5, with 11 positions matching TRBD2. The CDR3 extends over 16 amino acids. The ends lost 1 base at V and 4 bases at J; junction bases unmatched: 5. Germline V lookup: CDR1 SGHVS, CDR2 FNYEAQ. The CDR3 sequence is CASSLVSGLAGETQYF. The CDR3 DNA is TGTGCCAGCAGCTTAGTTTCTGGACTAGCGGGAGAGACCCAGTACTTC.

The chain links TRBV5-1 to TRBJ1-5; D is unresolved. The CDR3 has 14 residues. From germline, CDR1 is SGHRS and CDR2 YFSETQ. V was clipped by 0 bases and J by 3 bases, with 7 bases between them. The CDR3 here is CASSLDVDNQPQHF. CDR3 DNA sequence: TGCGCCAGCAGCTTGGATGTAGACAATCAGCCCCAGCATTTT.

This clone has only one observation. The V call is TRBV6-6, the J call TRBJ1-1; D is ambiguous. V gave up 4 bases and J gave up 6 bases, with 12 bases separating them. This CDR3 has 13 amino acids. Germline lookup yields CDR1 MNHNY and CDR2 SVGAGI (reference sequence). CDR3 DNA: TGTGCCAGCAGTTTAGCAGTTGCGCCTGAAGCTTTCTTT. Encoded protein: CASSLAVAPEAFF.

The rearrangement joins TRBV27 to TRBJ2-3, with 8 nucleotides matching TRBD2. Germline CDR1 MNHEY, CDR2 SMNVEV (reference sequence). There are 16 residues in the CDR3. V gave up 0 bases and J gave up 0 bases; unmatched junction bases: 2. CDR3 coding DNA: TGTGCCAGCAGTTTATCGGGACTAGTCAGCACAGATACGCAGTATTTT. Its protein product is CASSLSGLVSTDTQYF.